What follows is one T cell receptor (beta chain) and its context. There is no known antigen for this receptor. Qualities for individual bases were not recorded, and no much larger clone is one base off. The immunoSEQ Assay was used to sequence TCR beta CDR3 regions from DNA. The source study handled its data this way. T cell density was computed as TCR beta template counts normalized to usable DNA estimated by amplifying housekeeping genes. Richness was estimated using the preseqR package, with extrapolation to 400,000 templates for PBMC samples and to 120,000 templates for tissue samples. Clonality was defined as one minus Pielou's evenness. Tissue-enriched TCRs were identified by differential abundance testing using productive amino-acid clonotypes, minimum total count 5 and alpha 0.1. The Jaccard Index and the Morisita Overlap Index were used to measure how much the repertoires overlapped between compartments. GLIPH grouped TCR beta CDR3s together with public tetramer-defined viral CDR3s, and a viral motif had to include at least three viral sequences and also show V-gene enrichment. Held by TCRdb, this immuneACCESS table contains in-frame sequences only and omits some clones. Under half of the omission traces to an unresolved V gene where checked; the cause of the rest is unknown. D and trimming were read from the DNA, whereas the V and J calls and clone size are those reported in that table. The sample table lists around 40,000 clones, roughly 86% of them with a count of one. Around 6.4% of the sample lies in the top ten.

Between the V and J ends, shortened by 0 bases and 2 bases respectively, the junction contains 8 bases. From the cysteine up to the phenylalanine, the CDR3 has a length of 15 residues. The read is trimmed to its CDR3 DNA, 45 bases read in frame from base 1. The germline V gene gives CDR1 as MRHNA and CDR2 as SNTAGT. This entry comes from a study of T cells in localized non-small cell lung cancer (dated by TCRdb to the early 2020s). About the full investigation: The study examined T cell repertoires in under 300 patients with early-stage NSCLC and compared tumors with uninvolved tumor-adjacent lungs. All 220 or so NSCLC patients in the cohort were treatment-naive and had localized lung tumors that were resected. Of the NSCLC patients, approximately 130 were male and around 97 were female, and the mean age was approximately 66 years.

General study outcomes and caveats: A median of about 50 of the top 100 tumor clones turned up in the paired uninvolved adjacent lung, and roughly 28 of those clones also ranked among the top 100 of that same adjacent lung. Longer overall survival was associated with higher T cell density in blood, whereas shorter survival was associated with higher clonality in adjacent lung. The highest T cell clonality was observed in uninvolved tumor-adjacent lung, where clonality exceeded that of tumor, suggesting that antigenic responses were more focused in uninvolved tumor-adjacent lung. Because multi-region tumor sequencing was not performed, intratumor heterogeneity could not be ruled out. Because the study design was exploratory, TCR variables were selected using unadjusted p-values without false-discovery rate correction.

At diagnosis, tumor, uninvolved tumor-adjacent lung and peripheral blood were collected and then preserved as a mix of FFPE and fresh-frozen material. For TCR repertoire profiling, blood samples were analyzed in the form of peripheral blood mononuclear cells. The sequence derives from a man between 40 and 70 years old with stage I lung adenocarcinoma. This receptor chain uses TRBV6-4 and TRBJ1-3; the D gene is perhaps TRBD1, on 5 matching bases. The source material was peripheral blood, sampled before any cancer treatment. The CDR3 loop reads CASSDSGDPGNTIYF. At the DNA level, the sequence is TGTGCCAGCAGTGACTCGGGGGATCCTGGAAACACCATATATTTT.